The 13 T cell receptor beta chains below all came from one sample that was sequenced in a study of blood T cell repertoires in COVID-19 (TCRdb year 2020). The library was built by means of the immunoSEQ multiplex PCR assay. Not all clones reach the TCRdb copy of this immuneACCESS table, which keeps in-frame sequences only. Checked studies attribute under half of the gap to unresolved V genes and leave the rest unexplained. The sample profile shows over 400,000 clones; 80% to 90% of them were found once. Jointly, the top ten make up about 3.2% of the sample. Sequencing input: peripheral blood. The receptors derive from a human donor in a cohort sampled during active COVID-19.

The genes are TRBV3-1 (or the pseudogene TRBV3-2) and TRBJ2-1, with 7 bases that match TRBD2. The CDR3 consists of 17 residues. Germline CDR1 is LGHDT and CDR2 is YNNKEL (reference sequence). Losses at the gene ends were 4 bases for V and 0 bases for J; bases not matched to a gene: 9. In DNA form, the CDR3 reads TGTGCCAGCAGCCCCCGGGGAGCGGGGAGCTCCTACAATGAGCAGTTCTTC. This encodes CASSPRGAGSSYNEQFF.

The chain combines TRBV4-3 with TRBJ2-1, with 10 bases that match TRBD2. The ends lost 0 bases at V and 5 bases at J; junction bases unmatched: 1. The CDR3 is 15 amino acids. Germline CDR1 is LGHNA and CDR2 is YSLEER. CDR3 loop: CASSQELAGDNEQFF. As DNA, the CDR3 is TGCGCCAGCAGCCAAGAGCTAGCGGGGGACAATGAGCAGTTCTTC.

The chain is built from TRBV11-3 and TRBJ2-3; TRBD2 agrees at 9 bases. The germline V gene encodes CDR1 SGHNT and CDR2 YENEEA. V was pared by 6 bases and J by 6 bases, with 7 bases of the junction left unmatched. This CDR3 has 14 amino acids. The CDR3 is CASSLAGPTDTQYF. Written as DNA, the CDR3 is TGTGCCAGCAGTCTAGCGGGGCCCACCGATACGCAGTATTTT. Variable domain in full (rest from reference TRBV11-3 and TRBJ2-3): EAGVVQSPRYKIIEKKQPVAFWCNPISGHNTLYWYLQNLGQGPELLIRYENEEAVDDSQLPKDRFSAERLKGVDSTLKIQPAELGDSAVYLCASSLAGPTDTQYFGPGTRLTVL.

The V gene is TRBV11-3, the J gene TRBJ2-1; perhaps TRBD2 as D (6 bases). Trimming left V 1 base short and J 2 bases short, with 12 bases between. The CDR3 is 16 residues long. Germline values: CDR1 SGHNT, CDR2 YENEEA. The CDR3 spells CASSLGGGTTYNEQFF. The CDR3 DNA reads TGTGCCAGCAGCTTAGGCGGCGGGACCACCTACAATGAGCAGTTCTTC. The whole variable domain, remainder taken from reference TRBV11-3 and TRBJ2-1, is EAGVVQSPRYKIIEKKQPVAFWCNPISGHNTLYWYLQNLGQGPELLIRYENEEAVDDSQLPKDRFSAERLKGVDSTLKIQPAELGDSAVYLCASSLGGGTTYNEQFFGPGTRLTVL.

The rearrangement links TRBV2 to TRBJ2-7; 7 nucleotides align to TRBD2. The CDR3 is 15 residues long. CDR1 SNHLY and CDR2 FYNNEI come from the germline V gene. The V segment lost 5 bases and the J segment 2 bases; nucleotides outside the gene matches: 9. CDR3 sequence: CASSFGLAVTYEQYF. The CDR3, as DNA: TGTGCCAGCAGTTTTGGGCTAGCGGTGACCTACGAGCAGTACTTC.

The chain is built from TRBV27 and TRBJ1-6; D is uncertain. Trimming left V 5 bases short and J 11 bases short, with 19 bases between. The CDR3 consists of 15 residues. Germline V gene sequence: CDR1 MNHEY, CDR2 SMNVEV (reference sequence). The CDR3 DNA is TGTGCCAGCAGTCCCCGGGTAACCCCCTATCCACCCCTCCACTTT. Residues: CASSPRVTPYPPLHF.

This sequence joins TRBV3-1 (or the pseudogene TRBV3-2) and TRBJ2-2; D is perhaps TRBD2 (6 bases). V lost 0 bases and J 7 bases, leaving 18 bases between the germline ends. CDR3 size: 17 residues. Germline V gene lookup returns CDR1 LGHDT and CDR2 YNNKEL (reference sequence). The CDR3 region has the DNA TGTGCCAGCAGCCAAGATAAGGCCAGGAGGGGTGACGGGGAGCTGTTTTTT. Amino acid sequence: CASSQDKARRGDGELFF.

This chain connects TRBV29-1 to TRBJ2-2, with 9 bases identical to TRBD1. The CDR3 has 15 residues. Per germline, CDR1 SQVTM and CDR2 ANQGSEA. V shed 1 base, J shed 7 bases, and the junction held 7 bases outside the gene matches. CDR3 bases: TGCAGCGTTGAAGTCAGGACAGGGGTTGTCGGGGAGCTGTTTTTT. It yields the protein CSVEVRTGVVGELFF.

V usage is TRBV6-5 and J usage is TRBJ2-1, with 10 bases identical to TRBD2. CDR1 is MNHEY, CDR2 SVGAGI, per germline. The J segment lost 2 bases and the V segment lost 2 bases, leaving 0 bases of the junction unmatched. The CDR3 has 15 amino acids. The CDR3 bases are TGTGCCAGCAGTTACAGCGGGAGGGCCTACAATGAGCAGTTCTTC. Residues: CASSYSGRAYNEQFF.

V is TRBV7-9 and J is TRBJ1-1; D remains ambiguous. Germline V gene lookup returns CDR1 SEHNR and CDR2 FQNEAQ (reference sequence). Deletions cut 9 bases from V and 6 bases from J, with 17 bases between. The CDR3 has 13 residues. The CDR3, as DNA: TGTGCCAGTAGCAAACGGGAGGGCCCTGAAGCTTTCTTT. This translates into CASSKREGPEAFF.

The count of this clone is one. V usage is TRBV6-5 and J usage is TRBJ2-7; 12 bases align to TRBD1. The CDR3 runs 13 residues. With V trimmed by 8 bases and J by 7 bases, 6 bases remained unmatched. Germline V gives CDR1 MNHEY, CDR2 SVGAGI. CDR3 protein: CASGGQGADEQYF. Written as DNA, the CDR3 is TGTGCCAGCGGGGGACAGGGGGCCGATGAGCAGTACTTC.

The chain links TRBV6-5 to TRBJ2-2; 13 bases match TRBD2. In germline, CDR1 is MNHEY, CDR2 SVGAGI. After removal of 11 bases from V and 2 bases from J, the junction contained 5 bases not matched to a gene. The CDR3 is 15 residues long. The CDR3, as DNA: TGTGCCGGCACTAGCGGGAGGGGAAACACCGGGGAGCTGTTTTTT. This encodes CAGTSGRGNTGELFF.

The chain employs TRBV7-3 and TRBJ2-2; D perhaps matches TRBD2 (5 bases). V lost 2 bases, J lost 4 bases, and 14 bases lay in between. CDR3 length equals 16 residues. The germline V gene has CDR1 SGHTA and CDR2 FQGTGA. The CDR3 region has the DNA TGTGCCAGCAGCTTATCCGGGATAATCACCACCGGGGAGCTGTTTTTT. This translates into CASSLSGIITTGELFF.